A selection of T cell receptor beta chains follows, all from one sample in a study of CD8+ T cells in alopecia areata. The method was immunoSEQ multiplex PCR; TCRdb's version includes in-frame clones alone and lacks a portion of them. The top ten clones hold 36% of a sample with some 160,000 clones, approximately 60% of them seen once. The specimen sequenced was CD8+ T cells sorted from blood. These receptors came from a human donor in good health. CDR3s include the opening cysteine and the closing phenylalanine or tryptophan. Each record gives: J gene, clone size, CDR3 length, V gene, D gene, CDR3 DNA, CDR3 protein. The D gene is left open where the match is weak. Some rows mark clone size as missing; the rest say once, few, many or name a class of expanded clone.

>TRBJ2-7|.|16|TRBV4-1|TRBD2
TGCGCCAGCAGCCAGCTCACTAGCGGGAGTTTGTACGAGCAGTACTTC
CASSQLTSGSLYEQYF
>TRBJ2-1|.|16|TRBV11-2|TRBD2
TGTGCCAGCAGCCAGGGGGTAGCGGGAGGGCCCAATGAGCAGTTCTTC
CASSQGVAGGPNEQFF
>TRBJ2-7|.|16|TRBV13|.
TGTGCCAGCAGCACCACGGTCCTTGGGGGAGGATACGAGCAGTACTTC
CASSTTVLGGGYEQYF
>TRBJ1-1|.|15|TRBV27|.
TGTGCCAGCAGTTTACTCCTCGCGGGGAACACTGAAGCTTTCTTT
CASSLLLAGNTEAFF
>TRBJ2-2|many|15|TRBV11-2|TRBD2
TGTGCCAGCAGCTTTTGGACTAGCGGGAAAGAGGAGCTGTTTTTT
CASSFWTSGKEELFF
>TRBJ1-1|.|11|TRBV4-1|.
TGCGCCAGCAGCCTCCAGGCTGAAGCTTTCTTT
CASSLQAEAFF
>TRBJ1-2|few|14|TRBV29-1|.
TGCAGCGTTGAAGATCAGGAACACCTTTATGGCTACACCTTC
CSVEDQEHLYGYTF
>TRBJ2-1|.|16|TRBV27|TRBD2
TGTGCCAGCAGTCCAGGACTAGCGGGGTTCTACAATGAGCAGTTCTTC
CASSPGLAGFYNEQFF
>TRBJ2-7|.|14|TRBV27|TRBD1
TGTGCCAGCAGTAAACAGGGGCGGTACTACGAGCAGTACTTC
CASSKQGRYYEQYF
>TRBJ2-4|.|15|TRBV27|.
TGTGCCAGCAGTTTAGGGGGGGCGGGAGTGAACATTCAGTACTTC
CASSLGGAGVNIQYF
>TRBJ2-2|.|15|TRBV6-5|TRBD2
TGTGCCAGCACTTCGGGACTAGCGGGAGTCGGGGAGCTGTTTTTT
CASTSGLAGVGELFF
>TRBJ2-5|.|15|TRBV6-5|.
TGTGCCAGCAGTTACGACGGGATGGGGGGAGAGACCCAGTACTTC
CASSYDGMGGETQYF
>TRBJ1-1|.|13|TRBV7-9|.
TGTGCCAGCAGCTTAGAACCCCGTTTCGAAGCTTTCTTT
CASSLEPRFEAFF
>TRBJ1-1|once|15|TRBV4-1|TRBD1
TGCGCCAGCAGCCATCGAGGGGGCGCGTCGGCTGAAGCTTTCTTT
CASSHRGGASAEAFF